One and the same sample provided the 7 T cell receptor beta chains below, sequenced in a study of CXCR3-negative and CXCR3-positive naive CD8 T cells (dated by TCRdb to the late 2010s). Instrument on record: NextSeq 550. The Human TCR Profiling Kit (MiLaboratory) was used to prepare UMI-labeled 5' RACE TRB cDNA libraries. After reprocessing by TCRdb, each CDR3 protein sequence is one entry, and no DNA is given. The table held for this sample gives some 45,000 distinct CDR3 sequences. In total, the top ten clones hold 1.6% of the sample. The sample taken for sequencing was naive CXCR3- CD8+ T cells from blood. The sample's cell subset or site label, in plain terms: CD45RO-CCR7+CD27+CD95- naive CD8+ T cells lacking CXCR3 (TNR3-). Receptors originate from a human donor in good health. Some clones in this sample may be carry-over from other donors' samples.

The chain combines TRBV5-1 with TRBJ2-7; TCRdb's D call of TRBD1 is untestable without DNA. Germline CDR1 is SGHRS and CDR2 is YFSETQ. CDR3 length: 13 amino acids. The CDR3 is CASSPGPSYEQYF.

The CDR3 spells CASSLVLISGGPSYEQYF. The chain employs TRBV7-2 and TRBJ2-7; as DNA is missing, the TRBD2 call by TCRdb cannot be tested. There are 18 residues in the CDR3. In germline, CDR1 is SGHTA, CDR2 FQGNSA.

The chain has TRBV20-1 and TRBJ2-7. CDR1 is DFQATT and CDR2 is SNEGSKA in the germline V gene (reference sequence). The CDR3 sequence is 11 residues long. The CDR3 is CSARVIGEQYF.

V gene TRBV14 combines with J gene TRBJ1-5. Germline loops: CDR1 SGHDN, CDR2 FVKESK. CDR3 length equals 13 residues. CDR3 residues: CASSQEASQPQHF.

This CDR3 reads CASSPQGNTEAFF. V usage is TRBV7-3 and J usage is TRBJ1-1; TCRdb lists TRBD1, though no DNA is available to test this call. CDR3 length equals 13 residues. The germline V gene encodes CDR1 SGHTA and CDR2 FQGTGA.

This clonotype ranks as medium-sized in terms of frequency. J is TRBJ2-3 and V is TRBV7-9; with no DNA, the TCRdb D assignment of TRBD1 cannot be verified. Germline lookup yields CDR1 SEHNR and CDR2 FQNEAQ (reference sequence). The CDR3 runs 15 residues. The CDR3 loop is CASTFTGQSTDTQYF.

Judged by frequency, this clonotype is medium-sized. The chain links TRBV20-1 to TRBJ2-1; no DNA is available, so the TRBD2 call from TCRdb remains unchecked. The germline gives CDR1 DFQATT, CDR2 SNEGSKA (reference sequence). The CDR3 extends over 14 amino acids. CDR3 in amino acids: CSAASGGGFNEQFF.